One sample yielded the 7 T cell receptor beta chains listed below, sequenced in a study of CD8 T cells in Susac syndrome. Reverse transcription of roughly 0.45 to 1 ug RNA used random hexamers. TCRdb re-derived calls from the immunoSEQ multiplex PCR reads in MiXCR, one entry per CDR3 protein. The table records approximately 260,000 distinct CDR3 sequences, less than 96% of them present only once. Input material: CD4+ T cells from PBMCs. The receptors were gathered from a human donor with Susac syndrome.

This rearrangement joins TRBV6-1 to TRBJ2-7, with 13 positions matching TRBD2. V trimming: 5 bases; J trimming: 1 base; junction bases outside the gene matches: 11. The CDR3 is made up of 18 amino acids. The germline gives CDR1 MNHNS, CDR2 SASEGT. The CDR3 DNA is TGTGCCAGCAGTATGGATTTAGTGGGACTAGCGGGATCCTACGAGCAGTACTTC. It encodes CASSMDLVGLAGSYEQYF.

The rearrangement uses TRBV30 and TRBJ1-1; D is uncertain. The germline V gene has CDR1 GTSNPN and CDR2 SVGIG (reference sequence). CDR3 size: 16 residues. Trimming removed 2 bases from V and 0 bases from J, with 16 bases in between. The DNA of the CDR3 is TGTGCCTGGAGTCCGGTTGGGGAACGGATGAACACTGAAGCTTTCTTT. It yields the protein CAWSPVGERMNTEAFF.

The V and J genes are TRBV11-2 and TRBJ2-5; unclear D gene. V lost 5 bases and J 2 bases, leaving 15 bases between the germline ends. The CDR3 spans 15 residues. CDR1 SGHAT and CDR2 FQNNGV come from the germline V gene. CDR3 in amino acids: CASSRPRSLQETQYF. Written as DNA, the CDR3 is TGTGCCAGCAGCAGACCCCGGAGTCTTCAAGAGACCCAGTACTTC.

The chain combines TRBV20-1 with TRBJ2-5; 8 bases fit TRBD1. The CDR3 has 15 residues. The germline gives CDR1 DFQATT, CDR2 SNEGSKA (reference sequence). The trim removed 6 bases at V and 4 bases at J, leaving 13 bases unmatched. The CDR3 region has the DNA TGCAGTGCCTTAGACAGGGGTCTCTTGGGAGAGACCCAGTACTTC. Amino acid sequence: CSALDRGLLGETQYF.

The chain has TRBV7-8 and TRBJ1-2, with a weak D call TRBD1 (6 bases). CDR1 is SGHVS and CDR2 is FQNEAQ in the germline V gene. Trimming left V 2 bases short and J 4 bases short, with 8 bases between. CDR3 size: 13 residues. The CDR3 region has the DNA TGTGCCAGCAGCTTAAGGGGGTTCTATGGCTACACCTTC. Amino acid sequence: CASSLRGFYGYTF.

The chain couples TRBV11-3 to TRBJ2-1; D possibly matches TRBD1 or TRBD2 (6 bases each). This CDR3 spans 16 amino acids. Germline CDR1 reads SGHNT; CDR2 reads YENEEA. The V end was cut by 1 base, the J end by 6 bases, with 16 bases between. CDR3 sequence: CASSLASGAWSNEQFF. DNA for the CDR3: TGTGCCAGCAGCTTAGCGTCGGGGGCCTGGTCCAATGAGCAGTTCTTC.

The chain couples TRBV3-1 to TRBJ2-7; D uncertain. The CDR3 contains 12 residues. Trimming cost V 3 bases and J 5 bases, with 8 bases left between them. Looked up from germline, CDR1 is LGHDT and CDR2 is YNNKEL (reference sequence). The CDR3 sequence: CASSHLMDEQYF. As DNA, the CDR3 is TGTGCCAGCAGCCACCTAATGGACGAGCAGTACTTC.